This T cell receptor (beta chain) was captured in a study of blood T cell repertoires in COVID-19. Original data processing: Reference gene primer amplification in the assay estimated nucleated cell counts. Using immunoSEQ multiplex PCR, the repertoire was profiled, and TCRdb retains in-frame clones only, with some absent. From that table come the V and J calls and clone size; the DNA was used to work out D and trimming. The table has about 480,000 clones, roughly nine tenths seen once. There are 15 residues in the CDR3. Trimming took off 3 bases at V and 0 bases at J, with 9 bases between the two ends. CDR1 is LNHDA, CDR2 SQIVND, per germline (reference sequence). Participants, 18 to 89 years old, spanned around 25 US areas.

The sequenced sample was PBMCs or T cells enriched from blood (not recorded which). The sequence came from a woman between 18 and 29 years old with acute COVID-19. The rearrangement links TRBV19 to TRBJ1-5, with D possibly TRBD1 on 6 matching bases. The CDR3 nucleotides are TGTGCCAGTAGTATGACAGGCAATAGCAATCAGCCCCAGCATTTT. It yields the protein CASSMTGNSNQPQHF.